Below, 10 T cell receptor beta chains from the same sample are listed, as sequenced in a study of OX40 agonist ivuxolimab in advanced cancers. The protocol was immunoSEQ multiplex PCR, while the TCRdb copy is restricted to in-frame clones and leaves out a portion. The sample has tens of thousands of clones; 89% are singletons. The sequences come from CD4+ or CD8+ T cells sorted from blood, collected in a trial of the OX40 agonist ivuxolimab. These receptors all stem from an adult with an advanced solid tumor such as melanoma, head and neck, liver or kidney cancer.

The V and J genes are TRBV6-1 and TRBJ1-2; possibly TRBD1 for D (6 bases). Germline-derived CDR1 and CDR2 are MNHNS and SASEGT. V was clipped by 1 base and J by 5 bases, with 11 bases between them. This CDR3 has 14 residues. CDR3 sequence: CASSEVQGSYGYTF. The CDR3 nucleotides read TGTGCCAGCAGTGAAGTCCAGGGGAGTTATGGCTACACCTTC.

The count of this clone is one. J is TRBJ2-1 and V is TRBV2, with D possibly being TRBD1 (6 bases). Trimming left V 6 bases short and J 10 bases short, with 22 bases between. Germline CDR1 is SNHLY and CDR2 is FYNNEI. The CDR3 is 15 residues long. In DNA, the CDR3 is TGTGCCAGCAGCGACCTGGGACATTCGAGTTCAGAGCAGTTCTTC. It specifies CASSDLGHSSSEQFF.

This chain joins TRBV30 and TRBJ2-3; D not certain. The CDR3 totals 12 residues. Germline V gives CDR1 GTSNPN, CDR2 SVGIG (reference sequence). V was clipped by 2 bases and J by 3 bases, with 6 bases between them. CDR3 amino acids: CAWSILTDTQYF. The CDR3 DNA sequence: TGTGCCTGGAGTATCCTTACAGATACGCAGTATTTT.

This chain uses TRBV4-3 with TRBJ2-1, with 9 bases lining up with TRBD2. The J segment lost 2 bases and the V segment lost 1 base, leaving 6 bases of the junction unmatched. There are 17 residues in the CDR3. Germline V gene lookup returns CDR1 LGHNA and CDR2 YSLEER. CDR3 DNA sequence: TGCGCCAGCAGCCAAGTTACGGCTAGCGGGACCTACAATGAGCAGTTCTTC. Amino acid sequence: CASSQVTASGTYNEQFF.

The rearrangement joins TRBV5-1 to TRBJ1-2; D is perhaps TRBD1 (6 bases). CDR1 and CDR2 from the germline V gene are SGHRS and YFSETQ. The CDR3 sequence is 14 residues long. V lost 2 bases, J lost 4 bases, and 12 bases lay in between. In nucleotides, the CDR3 is TGCGCCAGCAGCTTTGGGCAGGGGAGCTATGGCTACACCTTC. Amino acid sequence: CASSFGQGSYGYTF.

This chain uses TRBV4-1 with TRBJ2-2; 7 bases are a match to TRBD1. This CDR3 spans 17 amino acids. V lost 4 bases to trimming and J lost 2 bases; unmatched junction nucleotides: 10. Looked up from germline, CDR1 is MGHRA and CDR2 is YSYEKL. As DNA, the CDR3 is TGCGCCAGCAGCCGATCGATGACAGGGTCAAACACCGGGGAGCTGTTTTTT. Residues: CASSRSMTGSNTGELFF.

J is TRBJ2-3 and V is TRBV5-4; TRBD2 matches 9 bases. Trimming removed 4 bases from V and 6 bases from J; junction bases left unmatched: 12. The V gene's germline CDR1 is SGHNT and CDR2 YYREEE (reference sequence). This CDR3 spans 16 amino acids. The CDR3 region has the DNA TGTGCCAGCAGCGGGGGCGCGGGAGGGCCAGTGGATACGCAGTATTTT. Its translation is CASSGGAGGPVDTQYF.

Here the CDR3 DNA reads TGTGCCAGCAGCCTGAGCTCCTACAATGAGCAGTTCTTC. As protein: CASSLSSYNEQFF. The chain joins TRBV5-4 to TRBJ2-1; D gene uncertain. V shed 4 bases and J shed 0 bases, with 5 bases lying between them. CDR1 and CDR2 (germline): SGHNT, YYREEE (reference sequence). The CDR3 spans 13 residues.

V usage is TRBV30 and J usage is TRBJ1-2; D perhaps matches TRBD1 (5 bases). Germline V lookup: CDR1 GTSNPN, CDR2 SVGIG (reference sequence). The CDR3 consists of 14 residues. V was pared by 0 bases and J by 6 bases, with 14 bases between. The CDR3 reads CAWSVGVRQNGYTF. The CDR3 DNA is TGTGCCTGGAGTGTAGGGGTAAGGCAGAATGGCTACACCTTC.

V is TRBV7-2 and J is TRBJ1-5; D is undetermined. The CDR3 is 14 residues long. CDR1 SGHTA and CDR2 FQGNSA come from the germline V gene. Trimming took 5 bases from V and 5 from J, leaving 13 bases between them. The CDR3 spells CASSPRGGDQPQHF. The CDR3 nucleotides are TGTGCCAGCAGCCCCCGGGGAGGAGATCAGCCCCAGCATTTT.